This passage covers 25 T cell receptor beta chains from one sample sequenced in a study of T-cell reconstitution after alpha-beta-depleted transplantation in children. The authors prepared the TCRbeta library with unique molecular identifiers. MiXCR, applied by TCRdb to the PCR reads, yields one record per CDR3 protein. The top ten hold approximately 1% of the sample, which has some 600,000 distinct CDR3 sequences, about 15% seen once. The input for sequencing was PBMCs from the stem cell graft donor, taken from the stem cell graft. All receptors derive from a human donor who donated a stem cell graft to a child with acute myeloid leukemia.

This clonotype was observed many times. V usage is TRBV12-3 or TRBV12-4 and J usage is TRBJ2-3, with D possibly being TRBD2 (5 bases). This CDR3 has 15 amino acids. Trimming removed 2 bases at V and 1 base at J, with 10 bases between. The CDR3, as DNA: TGTGCCAGCAGTTTAAGTGGGAGCGGCACAGATACGCAGTATTTT. Protein sequence: CASSLSGSGTDTQYF.

This clonotype showed up just a few times. The chain employs TRBV12-3 or TRBV12-4 and TRBJ2-3; D gene uncertain. This CDR3 comprises 14 residues. Deletions cut 5 bases from V and 0 bases from J, with 9 bases between. The CDR3 DNA sequence: TGTGCCAGCAGTCCCCCTGGTAGCACAGATACGCAGTATTTT. Translation: CASSPPGSTDTQYF.

This clonotype was recorded a few times. The chain uses TRBV20-1 and TRBJ1-1; D is possibly TRBD1 (5 bases). Trimming cost V 5 bases and J 0 bases, with 13 bases left between them. The CDR3 sequence is 14 residues long. From germline, CDR1 is DFQATT and CDR2 SNEGSKA (reference sequence). The CDR3, as DNA: TGCAGTGCTCGGGACGAAGGCATGAACACTGAAGCTTTCTTT. This gives the protein CSARDEGMNTEAFF.

The sample holds many counts of this clonotype. V is TRBV7-9 and J is TRBJ2-1, with a possible D match to TRBD2 (7 bases). The CDR3 contains 14 residues. The germline V and J ends were trimmed by 5 bases and 9 bases, with 17 bases remaining between them. Germline V gene data show CDR1 as SEHNR and CDR2 as FQNEAQ (reference sequence). CDR3 nucleotide sequence: TGTGCCAGCAGCCCGGGGGGCCTAGCGACTGAGCAGTTCTTC. Translation gives CASSPGGLATEQFF. The whole variable domain, remainder taken from reference TRBV7-9 and TRBJ2-1, is DTGVSQNPRHKITKRGQNVTFRCDPISEHNRLYWYRQTLGQGPEFLTYFQNEAQLEKSRLLSDRFSAERPKGSFSTLEIQRTEQGDSAMYLCASSPGGLATEQFFGPGTRLTVL.

The rearrangement uses TRBV13 and TRBJ2-1; D tentatively reads TRBD1 or TRBD2 (6 bases each). Germline V gives CDR1 PRHDT, CDR2 FYEKMQ (reference sequence). The CDR3 sequence is 13 residues long. V gave up 7 bases and J gave up 12 bases, with 19 bases separating them. CDR3 nucleotides: TGTGCCAGCACCCAGGGATGGGGGGCATTGCAGTTCTTC. Its translation: CASTQGWGALQFF. The full variable domain, its missing parts supplied by reference TRBV13 and TRBJ2-1, is AAGVIQSPRHLIKEKRETATLKCYPIPRHDTVYWYQQGPGQDPQFLISFYEKMQSDKGSIPDRFSAQQFSDYHSELNMSSLELGDSALYFCASTQGWGALQFFGPGTRLTVL.

This clonotype was seen more than once but under ten times. The chain carries TRBV15 and TRBJ1-5, with D uncertain. V lost 5 bases and J lost 0, with 14 bases in between. Germline-derived CDR1 and CDR2 are LNHNV and YYDKDF (reference sequence). The CDR3 contains 16 residues. CDR3 DNA: TGTGCCACCAGCGTATTAGGACGGTATAGCAATCAGCCCCAGCATTTT. Translating gives CATSVLGRYSNQPQHF.

This clonotype occurred many times. V and J are TRBV20-1 and TRBJ2-7; weak D call: TRBD1 (5 bases). V lost 5 bases to trimming and J lost 7 bases, with 15 bases between them. Germline values: CDR1 DFQATT, CDR2 SNEGSKA (reference sequence). The CDR3 covers 12 residues. The CDR3 nucleotides read TGCAGTGCTTTTCCAAGGAAGGGGGAGCAGTACGTC. Its protein product is CSAFPRKGEQYV.

This chain uses TRBV7-9 with TRBJ2-3, with D hard to call. Germline CDR1 reads SEHNR; CDR2 reads FQNEAQ (reference sequence). This CDR3 has 13 residues. The V end lost 2 bases, the J end lost 6 bases, and 9 bases lay between the germline ends. The chain's CDR3 is CASSLLLPDTQYF. The DNA of the CDR3 is TGTGCCAGCAGCTTACTACTTCCCGATACGCAGTATTTT.

This clonotype occurred a few times. J is TRBJ2-3 and V is TRBV5-5; no clear D. V lost 4 bases to trimming and J lost 0 bases, with 15 bases between them. The germline V gene has CDR1 SGHKS and CDR2 YYEKEE (reference sequence). This CDR3 spans 16 amino acids. The CDR3 reads CASSINQESSTDTQYF. CDR3 coding DNA: TGTGCCAGCAGCATAAACCAGGAATCTAGCACAGATACGCAGTATTTT.

This clonotype was picked up many times. This rearrangement joins TRBV29-1 to TRBJ2-5; a weak D match, TRBD1 (7 bases). V lost 8 bases and J lost 4, with 20 bases in between. The CDR3 sequence is 14 residues long. The V gene's germline CDR1 is SQVTM and CDR2 ANQGSEA. The CDR3 DNA follows: TGCAGCCTTGTGGAACAGGGGACTCCAGAGACCCAGTACTTC. Protein sequence: CSLVEQGTPETQYF.

The J gene is TRBJ2-6, the V gene TRBV12-3 or TRBV12-4, with 7 positions matching TRBD1. The CDR3 contains 17 residues. V gave up 8 bases and J gave up 0 bases; unmatched junction bases: 10. The CDR3 DNA sequence: TGTGCCAGCTTACGACAGGGTTCAAGCTCTGGGGCCAACGTCCTGACTTTC. Its translation is CASLRQGSSSGANVLTF.

On this clonotype: This could be a read error, since a much larger clone is one nucleotide away. This chain joins TRBV28 and TRBJ2-3; the D gene is possibly TRBD2 (5 bases). The CDR3 spans 13 residues. Germline loops: CDR1 MDHEN, CDR2 SYDVKM. CDR3 bases: TGTGCCAGCAGTTTTCCTAGCATAGATACGCAGTATTTT. Its translation: CASSFPSIDTQYF.

This chain links TRBV12-3 or TRBV12-4 with TRBJ2-7, with TRBD1 identical over 9 bases. The CDR3 totals 17 residues. V dropped 0 bases and J dropped 0; count of bases not matched to a gene: 6. As DNA, the CDR3 is TGTGCCAGCAGTTTAGCGGTCGGGGGACAGGGCTCCTACGAGCAGTACTTC. Translating it yields CASSLAVGGQGSYEQYF.

A few counts support this clonotype. The chain uses TRBV12-3 or TRBV12-4 and TRBJ2-7, with D possibly matching TRBD1 (5 bases). With 5 bases removed from V and 5 bases from J, the gap between germline ends came to 10 bases. CDR3 length: 12 residues. The CDR3 DNA sequence: TGTGCCAGCAGTCACCCCAGGGACGAGCAGTACTTC. This translates into CASSHPRDEQYF.

The chain is built from TRBV6-2 or TRBV6-3 and TRBJ1-5; D is unresolved. The CDR3 loop spans 13 amino acids. Germline V gene data show CDR1 as MNHEY and CDR2 as SVGEGT. Between the trimmed V and J ends, which lost 7 bases and 3 bases, there was a span of 10 bases. Here the CDR3 DNA reads TGTGCCAGCACACCGGGGTACAATCAGCCCCAGCATTTT. It translates to CASTPGYNQPQHF.

The chain is built from TRBV2 and TRBJ2-3; a possible D gene is TRBD2 (5 bases). Germline-derived CDR1 and CDR2 are SNHLY and FYNNEI. Trimming removed 5 bases from V and 0 bases from J, with 15 bases in between. The CDR3 length is 16 residues. Written as DNA, the CDR3 is TGTGCCAGCAGTCCATCGTCACTAGTGAGCACAGATACGCAGTATTTT. Its protein product is CASSPSSLVSTDTQYF.

The V call is TRBV12-3 or TRBV12-4, the J call TRBJ2-7, with a weak D call TRBD1 (5 bases). V was shortened by 3 bases and J by 5 bases, with 29 bases between the two germline ends. This CDR3 is built from 19 residues. In DNA, the CDR3 is TGTGCCAGCAGTTTTACAGGAGACATACCCCCAGGGAATATCCACGAGCAGTACTTC. This encodes CASSFTGDIPPGNIHEQYF.

In its sample, this clonotype was seen many times. The chain is built from TRBV20-1 and TRBJ2-1, with D unclear. The ends were cut back, 1 base at V and 6 bases at J, with 10 bases in the middle. Germline V gene data show CDR1 as DFQATT and CDR2 as SNEGSKA (reference sequence). The CDR3 runs 13 residues. Written as DNA, the CDR3 is TGCAGTGCTAGAGGCCTGGATCGCAATGAGCAGTTCTTC. Its translation is CSARGLDRNEQFF.

The gene calls are TRBV5-1 and TRBJ2-3, with 13 bases aligning to TRBD2. V shed 3 bases, J shed 2 bases, and the junction held 3 bases outside the gene matches. Germline values: CDR1 SGHRS, CDR2 YFSETQ. The CDR3 spans 16 residues. DNA of the CDR3: TGCGCCAGCAGCTCCGGACTAGCGGGGGCCACAGATACGCAGTATTTT. The encoded protein is CASSSGLAGATDTQYF.

This clonotype has a handful of counts. V usage is TRBV20-1 and J usage is TRBJ1-5; the match to TRBD1 covers 7 bases. J was trimmed by 9 bases and V by 1 base; bases with no gene match: 12. There are 15 residues in the CDR3. CDR1 and CDR2 from the germline V gene are DFQATT and SNEGSKA (reference sequence). CDR3 residues: CSARGDTDRSGPQHF. In nucleotides, the CDR3 is TGCAGTGCTAGAGGGGACACGGACAGGTCCGGGCCCCAGCATTTT.

This clonotype occurred many times. This chain links TRBV20-1 with TRBJ1-3; D is unresolved. Germline CDR1 is DFQATT and CDR2 is SNEGSKA (reference sequence). CDR3 size: 18 residues. V gave up 0 bases and J gave up 0 bases, with 18 bases separating them. The CDR3 DNA reads as TGCAGTGCTAGAGATAGGAGGGCGGAAGTCTACTCTGGAAACACCATATATTTT. Amino acids: CSARDRRAEVYSGNTIYF.

This clonotype was picked up many times. V and J are TRBV9 and TRBJ2-5; D might be TRBD2 (5 bases). CDR3 length equals 14 residues. V gave up 0 bases and J gave up 2 bases, with 8 bases separating them. Per germline, CDR1 SGDLS and CDR2 YYNGEE. This CDR3 reads CASSVAGGQETQYF. CDR3 DNA sequence: TGTGCCAGCAGCGTAGCAGGAGGTCAAGAGACCCAGTACTTC.

This chain links TRBV7-9 with TRBJ2-5; 7 bases are shared with TRBD1. This CDR3 has 14 amino acids. Trimming took 4 bases from V and 2 from J; bases not matched to a gene: 4. CDR1 SEHNR and CDR2 FQNEAQ come from the germline V gene (reference sequence). The CDR3 DNA sequence: TGTGCCAGCAGCTCCCTACAGGGGCAAGAGACCCAGTACTTC. Its protein is CASSSLQGQETQYF.

The gene calls are TRBV5-1 and TRBJ2-1; weak D call: TRBD2 (7 bases). From germline, CDR1 is SGHRS and CDR2 YFSETQ. With 7 bases removed from V and 9 bases from J, the gap between germline ends came to 20 bases. CDR3 length: 14 amino acids. The CDR3: CASGLGWGGGEQFF. The CDR3 DNA reads as TGCGCCAGCGGCCTGGGGTGGGGGGGCGGTGAGCAGTTCTTC. The complete variable domain, with remaining parts taken from reference TRBV5-1 and TRBJ2-1, reads KAGVTQTPRYLIKTRGQQVTLSCSPISGHRSVSWYQQTPGQGLQFLFEYFSETQRNKGNFPGRFSGRQFSNSRSEMNVSTLELGDSALYLCASGLGWGGGEQFFGPGTRLTVL.

This clonotype was counted between two and nine times. CDR3 amino acids: CSARDPRDPYGYTF. The CDR3 region has the DNA TGCAGTGCTAGAGATCCCAGGGACCCTTATGGCTACACCTTC. The chain combines TRBV20-1 with TRBJ1-2; D might be TRBD1 (5 bases). CDR1 DFQATT and CDR2 SNEGSKA come from the germline V gene (reference sequence). The CDR3 covers 14 residues. Trimming removed 0 bases at V and 5 bases at J, with 13 bases between.